One and the same sample provided the 32 T cell receptor beta chains below, sequenced in a study of blood T cell repertoires in COVID-19. TCRdb keeps only in-frame clones here, not all; method: immunoSEQ multiplex PCR. The profile shows hundreds of thousands of clones, roughly 85% of them singletons. What was sequenced was peripheral blood. These receptor sequences come from a woman in her 70s with active or convalescent COVID-19.

For the CDR3, the DNA is TGTGCCAGCAGTTTATCCCAGGGGGGCGGTGGCTACACCTTC. This codes for CASSLSQGGGGYTF. This chain connects TRBV28 to TRBJ1-2, with 7 bases aligning to TRBD1. Germline loops: CDR1 MDHEN, CDR2 SYDVKM. This CDR3 comprises 14 residues. The V gene end was trimmed by 1 base and the J gene end by 7 bases; junction bases not matched to a gene: 6.

This chain uses TRBV27 with TRBJ1-1; D perhaps matches TRBD1 (6 bases). The V end lost 6 bases, the J end lost 1 base, and 18 bases lay between the germline ends. The CDR3 consists of 16 residues. Germline CDR1 MNHEY, CDR2 SMNVEV (reference sequence). This CDR3 is CASSRGLQGRNTEAFF. CDR3 nucleotides: TGTGCCAGCAGCCGAGGCCTGCAGGGGAGGAACACTGAAGCTTTCTTT.

The J gene is TRBJ2-3, the V gene TRBV21-1; TRBD1, the table's D call, was not compared with the DNA. TRBV21-1 is a known pseudogene. The CDR3 is 14 residues long. The CDR3 DNA follows: TGTGCCAGGGGCAGTTGGATTAGCACAGATACGCAGTATTTT. The encoded protein is CARGSWISTDTQYF.

The V call is TRBV20-1, the J call TRBJ1-5, with D possibly TRBD1 on 5 matching bases. Trimming took 3 bases from V and 6 from J, leaving 18 bases between them. The CDR3 runs to 15 residues. From germline, CDR1 is DFQATT and CDR2 SNEGSKA (reference sequence). DNA for the CDR3: TGCAGTGCTAGTGACCCCCAGGGTACAGGTCAGCCCCAGCATTTT. It encodes CSASDPQGTGQPQHF.

This clone has a handful of counts. This chain links TRBV18 with TRBJ2-2, with D possibly TRBD2 on 5 matching bases. Looked up from germline, CDR1 is KGHSH and CDR2 is LQKENI. The CDR3 covers 16 residues. V gave up 3 bases and J gave up 0 bases, with 11 bases separating them. The CDR3 loop reads CASSPGAESNTGELFF. The CDR3 DNA follows: TGTGCCAGCTCACCGGGAGCGGAATCGAACACCGGGGAGCTGTTTTTT.

The chain employs TRBV28 and TRBJ2-7; D gene ambiguous. V lost 5 bases and J 2 bases, leaving 16 bases between the germline ends. Germline values: CDR1 MDHEN, CDR2 SYDVKM. This CDR3 is 15 amino acids long. CDR3 coding DNA: TGTGCCAGCAGTCCTCCTGGCAGTACCCCCTACGAGCAGTACTTC. Residues: CASSPPGSTPYEQYF.

The V call is TRBV5-1, the J call TRBJ2-1, with 7 positions matching TRBD2. Germline CDR1 reads SGHRS; CDR2 reads YFSETQ. The V gene end was trimmed by 3 bases and the J gene end by 0 bases; junction bases not matched to a gene: 0. This CDR3 is built from 14 residues. CDR3 in amino acids: CASSWGGSYNEQFF. In nucleotides, the CDR3 is TGCGCCAGCAGCTGGGGGGGCTCCTACAATGAGCAGTTCTTC.

This chain connects TRBV9 to TRBJ2-2; D not resolved. V dropped 0 bases and J dropped 3 bases, with 12 bases sitting between them. The CDR3 loop spans 16 amino acids. Germline lookup yields CDR1 SGDLS and CDR2 YYNGEE. The chain's CDR3 is CASSVEWSVDTGELFF. CDR3 sequence (DNA): TGTGCCAGCAGCGTAGAGTGGTCCGTAGACACCGGGGAGCTGTTTTTT.

The gene calls are TRBV18 and TRBJ1-5; TRBD1 matches 9 bases. This CDR3 contains 17 residues. Germline values: CDR1 KGHSH, CDR2 LQKENI. The junction had 7 bases not matched to a gene; V was cut back by 1 base and J by 3 bases. DNA of the CDR3: TGTGCCAGCTCACCACTTCCGGGACAGGGAAACAATCAGCCCCAGCATTTT. Translation gives CASSPLPGQGNNQPQHF.

The rearrangement joins TRBV6-2 or TRBV6-3 to TRBJ2-5, with a tentative D call TRBD2 (5 bases). Germline lookup yields CDR1 MNHEY and CDR2 SVGEGT. The CDR3 covers 18 residues. Between the trimmed V and J ends, which lost 1 base and 2 bases, there was a span of 20 bases. The CDR3 loop is CASSYLRPGRALQETQYF. The CDR3 coding sequence is TGTGCCAGCAGTTACTTACGACCGGGGAGAGCGCTGCAAGAGACCCAGTACTTC.

This clone was found once. The rearrangement links TRBV21-1 to TRBJ1-1; the table names TRBD1, a call not compared with the DNA. TRBV21-1 is noted as a pseudogene. The CDR3 runs to 16 residues. CDR3 protein: CASSKAPSTGHTEAFF. The CDR3 nucleotides read TGTGCCAGCAGCAAAGCACCTTCGACAGGACACACTGAAGCTTTCTTT.

The V and J genes are TRBV6-6 and TRBJ2-7; TRBD1 matches at 9 bases. Germline assignment: CDR1 MNHNY and CDR2 SVGAGI (reference sequence). The CDR3 covers 13 residues. V trimming: 6 bases; J trimming: 4 bases; junction bases outside the gene matches: 4. The CDR3 DNA is TGTGCCAGCAGGTTGGGACAGGGTTACGAGCAGTACTTC. This gives the protein CASRLGQGYEQYF.

J is TRBJ2-7 and V is TRBV2, with 8 nucleotides matching TRBD2. Germline V lookup: CDR1 SNHLY, CDR2 FYNNEI. The CDR3 sequence is 13 residues long. V was pared by 6 bases and J by 0 bases, with 1 base of the junction left unmatched. The CDR3 reads CASRSGSSYEQYF. CDR3 nucleotides: TGTGCCAGCAGGAGCGGGAGCTCCTACGAGCAGTACTTC. Full variable domain (rest looked up from reference TRBV2 and TRBJ2-7): EPEVTQTPSHQVTQMGQEVILRCVPISNHLYFYWYRQILGQKVEFLVSFYNNEISEKSEIFDDQFSVERPDGSNFTLKIRSTKLEDSAMYFCASRSGSSYEQYFGPGTRLTVT.

The V and J genes are TRBV30 and TRBJ2-3; a weak D match, TRBD2 (7 bases). Germline-derived CDR1 and CDR2 are GTSNPN and SVGIG (reference sequence). The germline V and J ends were trimmed by 5 bases and 4 bases, with 10 bases remaining between them. The CDR3 consists of 12 residues. The CDR3 DNA reads TGTGCCTGGGAGGGGGGGTCAGATACGCAGTATTTT. This gives the protein CAWEGGSDTQYF.

This clone has just a few counts. The genes are TRBV6-5 and TRBJ2-1; 8 bases match TRBD1. The CDR3 loop spans 15 amino acids. Looked up from germline, CDR1 is MNHEY and CDR2 is SVGAGI. Trimming removed 9 bases from V and 7 bases from J; junction bases left unmatched: 14. In nucleotides, the CDR3 is TGTGCCAGTGAATACCAGGGGGCTGGGACGAATGAGCAGTTCTTC. It encodes CASEYQGAGTNEQFF.

This chain joins TRBV10-3 and TRBJ2-7, with D uncertain. V lost 3 bases and J 6 bases, leaving 21 bases between the germline ends. This CDR3 region has 16 residues. Germline CDR1 is ENHRY and CDR2 is SYGVKD. The CDR3 loop is CAISDLTRGGYVEQYF. In DNA, the CDR3 is TGTGCCATCAGTGATTTAACCCGAGGTGGCTACGTCGAGCAGTACTTC.

The J gene is TRBJ2-5, the V gene TRBV15, with D perhaps matching TRBD2 (6 bases). The V and J ends lost 8 bases and 1 base respectively, with 11 bases between them. There are 13 residues in the CDR3. CDR1 and CDR2 (germline): LNHNV, YYDKDF (reference sequence). The CDR3: CATARDSQETQYF. The DNA for the CDR3 is TGTGCCACCGCGCGGGACTCCCAAGAGACCCAGTACTTC.

This clone was counted once. V and J are TRBV6-5 and TRBJ2-1; D gene unclear. With 6 bases removed from V and 3 bases from J, the gap between germline ends came to 12 bases. CDR3 length: 14 residues. Germline CDR1 is MNHEY and CDR2 is SVGAGI. The chain's CDR3 is CASRDISLYNEQFF. CDR3 nucleotide sequence: TGTGCCAGCAGAGACATCTCCCTCTACAATGAGCAGTTCTTC.

This clone was detected once. The chain carries TRBV10-2 and TRBJ2-7; D remains unclear. Germline lookup yields CDR1 WSHSY and CDR2 SAAADI. CDR3 size: 13 residues. V lost 0 bases and J 6 bases, leaving 9 bases between the germline ends. CDR3 nucleotides: TGCGCCAGCAGTGAGTCAATTGACTCCGAGCAGTACTTC. Translation gives CASSESIDSEQYF.

This clone was observed once. The chain uses TRBV21-1 and TRBJ1-1; the DNA was not compared with TRBD1, the D call given in the table. TRBV21-1 is a listed pseudogene. The CDR3 runs to 13 residues. This chain's CDR3 is CASSKPRNTEAFF. CDR3 sequence (DNA): TGTGCCAGCAGCAAACCCAGGAACACTGAAGCTTTCTTT.

The chain couples TRBV28 to TRBJ2-7; TRBD2 matches 9 bases. Germline trimming cut 6 bases from V and 3 bases from J; bases unmatched to any gene: 9. The CDR3 covers 15 residues. The germline V gene encodes CDR1 MDHEN and CDR2 SYDVKM. Written as DNA, the CDR3 is TGTGCCAGCAGGAGGGGAACTAGCGGGTACTACGAGCAGTACTTC. Protein product: CASRRGTSGYYEQYF. Looking up the rest from reference TRBV28 and TRBJ2-7 gives the full variable domain: DVKVTQSSRYLVKRTGEKVFLECVQDMDHENMFWYRQDPGLGLRLIYFSYDVKMKEKGDIPEGYSVSREKKERFSLILESASTNQTSMYLCASRRGTSGYYEQYFGPGTRLTVT.

This chain connects TRBV7-6 to TRBJ2-7; TRBD2 aligns across 10 bases. After removal of 3 bases from V and 3 bases from J, the junction contained 5 bases not matched to a gene. The CDR3 runs 15 residues. The germline V gene has CDR1 SGHVS and CDR2 FNYEAQ. The DNA of the CDR3 is TGTGCCAGCAGCTTTGGGGCTAGCGGGGGCTACGAGCAGTACTTC. It is translated as CASSFGASGGYEQYF.

The chain recombines TRBV6-2 or TRBV6-3 with TRBJ2-5; weak D call: TRBD1 (5 bases). The V and J ends lost 3 bases and 5 bases respectively, with 10 bases between them. Germline lookup yields CDR1 MNHEY and CDR2 SVGEGT. This CDR3 is 13 amino acids long. The DNA for the CDR3 is TGTGCCAGCAGTTATCGCTACAGGGAGACCCAGTACTTC. This codes for CASSYRYRETQYF.

The rearrangement uses TRBV30 and TRBJ2-5; 8 bases align to TRBD2. Germline CDR1 is GTSNPN and CDR2 is SVGIG (reference sequence). The junction had 14 bases not matched to a gene; V was cut back by 3 bases and J by 5 bases. The length of the CDR3 is 16 residues. CDR3 in DNA: TGTGCCTGGAGCCCAACGGTAGCGGGGCGTGGTGAGACCCAGTACTTC. This sequence encodes CAWSPTVAGRGETQYF.

The chain couples TRBV28 to TRBJ2-3, with 7 bases matching TRBD2. The germline V gene has CDR1 MDHEN and CDR2 SYDVKM. The CDR3 has 15 amino acids. After removal of 5 bases from V and 0 bases from J, the junction contained 5 bases not matched to a gene. Here the CDR3 DNA reads TGTGCCAGCAGTGCGGGAGAACCTAGCACAGATACGCAGTATTTT. This codes for CASSAGEPSTDTQYF. The entire variable domain, with the rest obtained from reference TRBV28 and TRBJ2-3, is as follows: DVKVTQSSRYLVKRTGEKVFLECVQDMDHENMFWYRQDPGLGLRLIYFSYDVKMKEKGDIPEGYSVSREKKERFSLILESASTNQTSMYLCASSAGEPSTDTQYFGPGTRLTVL.

The V call is TRBV5-1, the J call TRBJ2-2; 13 positions match TRBD2. V lost 0 bases and J lost 3; bases outside the gene matches: 8. CDR1 SGHRS and CDR2 YFSETQ come from the germline V gene. This CDR3 has 19 amino acids. CDR3 coding DNA: TGCGCCAGCAGCTTGGCTCAGACTAGCGGGGGGCATTACACCGGGGAGCTGTTTTTT. It encodes CASSLAQTSGGHYTGELFF.

The chain recombines TRBV5-4 with TRBJ1-2; 9 bases are a match to TRBD1. CDR3 size: 15 residues. Germline CDR1 reads SGHNT; CDR2 reads YYREEE (reference sequence). V shed 0 bases and J 7 bases; nucleotides not matched to a gene: 7. Here the CDR3 reads CASSLVRDRAIGYTF. In DNA form, the CDR3 reads TGTGCCAGCAGCTTGGTGCGGGACAGGGCTATTGGCTACACCTTC.

The chain is built from TRBV6-5 and TRBJ1-6; tentatively, D is TRBD1 (5 bases). CDR1 is MNHEY, CDR2 SVGAGI, per germline. Trimming took off 7 bases at V and 2 bases at J, with 9 bases between the two ends. CDR3 length: 14 residues. In DNA form, the CDR3 reads TGTGCCAGCAATGGGGGGACCTATAATTCACCCCTCCACTTT. Translating gives CASNGGTYNSPLHF.

The CDR3 loop is CASSAGGSTYEQYF. CDR3 nucleotide sequence: TGTGCCAGCAGTGCCGGGGGGTCCACCTACGAGCAGTACTTC. The V and J genes are TRBV2 and TRBJ2-7; 7 nucleotides align to TRBD2. CDR1 SNHLY and CDR2 FYNNEI come from the germline V gene. V was clipped by 4 bases and J by 2 bases; unmatched bases: 5. CDR3 length: 14 amino acids.

Points on this clone: The same CDR3 can be traced to other DNA sequences in this sample. The J gene is TRBJ1-1, the V gene TRBV19; D gene unclear. This CDR3 contains 13 residues. Trimming removed 3 bases at V and 0 bases at J, with 5 bases between. CDR1 LNHDA and CDR2 SQIVND come from the germline V gene (reference sequence). The CDR3 sequence: CASSISVNTEAFF. The CDR3 region has the DNA TGTGCCAGTAGTATTTCCGTGAACACTGAAGCTTTCTTT.

This chain joins TRBV6-5 and TRBJ1-1; TRBD1 agrees at 7 bases. Germline-derived CDR1 and CDR2 are MNHEY and SVGAGI. The CDR3 is made up of 14 amino acids. Trimming cost V 6 bases and J 0 bases; bases outside gene matches: 4. CDR3 in DNA: TGTGCCAGCAGGCTGACAGGGTTGAACACTGAAGCTTTCTTT. It specifies CASRLTGLNTEAFF.

The V and J genes are TRBV28 and TRBJ1-1; TRBD1 is a possible D gene (6 bases). Trimming took off 4 bases at V and 4 bases at J, with 19 bases between the two ends. Germline CDR1 is MDHEN and CDR2 is SYDVKM. CDR3 length: 16 residues. CDR3 nucleotide sequence: TGTGCCAGCAGTTCGTCCAGGGGAGTGGAACGCACTGAAGCTTTCTTT. Its translation is CASSSSRGVERTEAFF.